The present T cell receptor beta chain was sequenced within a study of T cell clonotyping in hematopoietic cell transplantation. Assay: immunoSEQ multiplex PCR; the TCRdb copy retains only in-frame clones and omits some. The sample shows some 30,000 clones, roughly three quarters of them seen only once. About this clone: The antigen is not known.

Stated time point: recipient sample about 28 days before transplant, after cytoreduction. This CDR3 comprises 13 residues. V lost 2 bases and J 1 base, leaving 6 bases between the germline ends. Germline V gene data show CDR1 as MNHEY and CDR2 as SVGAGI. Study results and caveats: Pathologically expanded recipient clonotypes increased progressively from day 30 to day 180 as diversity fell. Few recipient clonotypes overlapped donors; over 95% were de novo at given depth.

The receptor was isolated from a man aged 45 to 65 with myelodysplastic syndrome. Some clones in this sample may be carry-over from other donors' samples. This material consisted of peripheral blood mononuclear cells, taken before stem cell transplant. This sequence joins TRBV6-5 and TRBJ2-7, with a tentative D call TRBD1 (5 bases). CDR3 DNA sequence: TGTGCCAGCAGTTACGACAGATCCTACGAGCAGTACTTC. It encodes CASSYDRSYEQYF.